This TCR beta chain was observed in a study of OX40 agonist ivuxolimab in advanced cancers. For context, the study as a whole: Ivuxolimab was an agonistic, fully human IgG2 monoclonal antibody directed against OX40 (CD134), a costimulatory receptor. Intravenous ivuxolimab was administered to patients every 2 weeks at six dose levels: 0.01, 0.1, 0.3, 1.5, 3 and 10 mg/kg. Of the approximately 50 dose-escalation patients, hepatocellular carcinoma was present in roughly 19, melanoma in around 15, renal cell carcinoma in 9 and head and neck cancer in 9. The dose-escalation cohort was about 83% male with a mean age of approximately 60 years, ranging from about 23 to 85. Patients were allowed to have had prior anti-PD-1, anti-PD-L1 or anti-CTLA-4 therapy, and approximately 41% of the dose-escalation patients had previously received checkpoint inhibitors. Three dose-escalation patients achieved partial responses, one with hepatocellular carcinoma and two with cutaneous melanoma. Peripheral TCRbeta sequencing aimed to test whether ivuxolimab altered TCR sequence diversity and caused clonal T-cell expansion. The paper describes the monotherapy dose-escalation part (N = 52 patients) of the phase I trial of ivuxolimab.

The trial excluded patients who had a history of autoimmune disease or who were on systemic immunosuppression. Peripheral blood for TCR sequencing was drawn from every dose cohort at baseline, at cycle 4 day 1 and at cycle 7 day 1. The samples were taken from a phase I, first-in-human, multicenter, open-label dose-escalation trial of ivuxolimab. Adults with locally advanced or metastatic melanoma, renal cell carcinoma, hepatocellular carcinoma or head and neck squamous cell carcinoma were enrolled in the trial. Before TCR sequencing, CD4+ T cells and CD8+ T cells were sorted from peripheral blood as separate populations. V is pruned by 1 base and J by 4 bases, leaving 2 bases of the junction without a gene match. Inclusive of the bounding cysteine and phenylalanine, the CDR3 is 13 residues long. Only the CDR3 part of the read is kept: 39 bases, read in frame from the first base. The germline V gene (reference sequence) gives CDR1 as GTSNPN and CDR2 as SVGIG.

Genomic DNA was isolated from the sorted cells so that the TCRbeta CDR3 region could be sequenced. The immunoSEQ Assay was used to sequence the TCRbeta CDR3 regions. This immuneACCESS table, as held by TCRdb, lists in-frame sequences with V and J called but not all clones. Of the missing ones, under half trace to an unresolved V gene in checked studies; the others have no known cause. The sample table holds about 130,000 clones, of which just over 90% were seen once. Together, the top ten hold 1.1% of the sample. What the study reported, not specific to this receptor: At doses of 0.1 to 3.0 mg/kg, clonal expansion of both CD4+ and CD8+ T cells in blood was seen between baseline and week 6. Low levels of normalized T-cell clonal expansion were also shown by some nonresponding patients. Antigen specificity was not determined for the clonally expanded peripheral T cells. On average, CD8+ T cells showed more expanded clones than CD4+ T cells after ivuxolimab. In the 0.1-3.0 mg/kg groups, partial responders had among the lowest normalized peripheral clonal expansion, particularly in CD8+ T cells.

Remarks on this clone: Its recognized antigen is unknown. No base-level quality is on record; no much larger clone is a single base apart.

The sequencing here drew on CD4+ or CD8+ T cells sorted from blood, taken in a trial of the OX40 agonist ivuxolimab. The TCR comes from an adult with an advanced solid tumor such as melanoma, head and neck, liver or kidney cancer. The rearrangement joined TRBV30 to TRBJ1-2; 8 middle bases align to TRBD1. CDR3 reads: CAWSGGTGYGYTF. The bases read TGTGCCTGGAGTGGTGGGACAGGCTATGGCTACACCTTC.